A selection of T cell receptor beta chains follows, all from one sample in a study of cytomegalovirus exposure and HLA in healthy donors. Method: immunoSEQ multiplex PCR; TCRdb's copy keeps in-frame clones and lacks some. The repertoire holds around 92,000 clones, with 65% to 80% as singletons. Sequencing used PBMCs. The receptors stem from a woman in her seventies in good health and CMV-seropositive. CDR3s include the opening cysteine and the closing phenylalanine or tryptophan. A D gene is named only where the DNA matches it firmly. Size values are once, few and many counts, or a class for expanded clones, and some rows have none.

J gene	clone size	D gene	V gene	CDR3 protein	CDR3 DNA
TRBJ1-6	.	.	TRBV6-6	CASSLPLLPLHF	TGTGCCAGCAGTCTTCCACTATTGCCCCTCCACTTT
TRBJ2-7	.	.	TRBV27	CASSLGPSYEQYF	TGTGCCAGCAGTTTAGGTCCGAGTTACGAGCAGTACTTC
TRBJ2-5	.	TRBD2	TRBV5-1	CASSFGPRGAQETQETQYF	TGCGCCAGCAGCTTTGGCCCGCGGGGGGCCCAAGAAACACAAGAGACCCAGTACTTC
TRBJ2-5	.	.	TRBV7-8	CASSLGVGTSGETQYF	TGTGCCAGCAGCTTAGGAGTCGGAACTAGTGGAGAGACCCAGTACTTC
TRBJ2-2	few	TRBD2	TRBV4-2	CASSQQAGTGELFF	TGTGCCAGCAGCCAACAAGCGGGGACCGGGGAGCTGTTTTTT
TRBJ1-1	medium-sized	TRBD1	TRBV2	CASNRDRIMNTEAFF	TGTGCCAGCAACAGGGACAGAATAATGAACACTGAAGCTTTCTTT
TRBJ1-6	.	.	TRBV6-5	CASSLVHGGVNSPLHF	TGTGCCAGCAGTTTAGTTCACGGAGGGGTTAATTCACCCCTCCACTTT
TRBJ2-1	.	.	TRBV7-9	CSSSYPRGVVDNEQFF	TGTTCCAGCAGCTACCCCCGGGGAGTGGTCGACAATGAGCAGTTCTTC
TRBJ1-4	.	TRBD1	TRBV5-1	CASSPRTGVEKLFF	TGCGCCAGCAGCCCCCGGACAGGGGTTGAAAAACTGTTTTTT
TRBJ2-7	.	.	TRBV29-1	CSVETDNPYEQYF	TGCAGCGTTGAGACGGACAACCCCTACGAGCAGTACTTC
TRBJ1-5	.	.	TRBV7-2	CASSPHPGRVQPQHF	TGTGCCAGCAGCCCCCACCCGGGGAGAGTTCAGCCCCAGCATTTT
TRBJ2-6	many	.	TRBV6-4	CASSDKGGAGANVLTF	TGTGCCAGCAGTGATAAAGGGGGAGCTGGGGCCAACGTCCTGACTTTC
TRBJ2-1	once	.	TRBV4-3	CASSQAGTEQFF	TGCGCCAGCAGCCAAGCCGGGACAGAGCAGTTCTTC
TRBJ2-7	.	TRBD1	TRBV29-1	CSVDHLGTGYEQYF	TGCAGCGTTGATCACCTCGGGACAGGCTACGAGCAGTACTTC
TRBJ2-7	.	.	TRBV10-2	CASSGAISYEQYF	TGCGCCAGCAGTGGAGCAATATCCTACGAGCAGTACTTC
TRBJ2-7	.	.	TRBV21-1	CASSGAGGTGEQYF	TGTGCCAGCAGCGGGGCAGGGGGCACGGGGGAGCAGTACTTC
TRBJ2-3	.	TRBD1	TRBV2	CASSRMDSDRGDGDTQYF	TGTGCCAGCAGTCGGATGGACTCGGACAGGGGTGATGGAGATACGCAGTATTTT
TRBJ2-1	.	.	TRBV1	CTSSQARTSSYNEQFF	TGCACCAGCAGCCAAGCGCGTACGAGTTCCTACAATGAGCAGTTCTTC
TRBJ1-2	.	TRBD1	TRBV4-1	CAGSLYEGANGYTF	TGCGCCGGGTCCCTTTACGAGGGGGCCAATGGCTACACCTTC
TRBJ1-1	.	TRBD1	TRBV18	CASSPIQGAGTEAFF	TGTGCCAGCTCACCAATTCAGGGGGCCGGCACTGAAGCTTTCTTT
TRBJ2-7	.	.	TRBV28	CASTSQAFSYEQYF	TGTGCCAGCACCTCGCAGGCTTTCTCCTACGAGCAGTACTTC
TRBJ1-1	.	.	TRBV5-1	CASSWQVNTEAFF	TGCGCCAGCAGCTGGCAGGTAAACACTGAAGCTTTCTTT
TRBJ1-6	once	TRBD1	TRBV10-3	CAISESSGQGNSPLHF	TGTGCCATCAGTGAATCCTCGGGACAGGGTAATTCACCCCTCCACTTT
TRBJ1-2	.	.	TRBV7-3	CASSLTAGKGGYTF	TGTGCCAGCAGCTTAACGGCAGGGAAAGGTGGCTACACCTTC
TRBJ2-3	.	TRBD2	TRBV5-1	CASTVGASGSTDTQYF	TGCGCCAGTACTGTTGGGGCTAGCGGTAGCACAGATACGCAGTATTTT
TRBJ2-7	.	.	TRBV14	CASSQDNSYEQYF	TGTGCCAGCAGCCAAGACAACTCCTACGAGCAGTACTTC
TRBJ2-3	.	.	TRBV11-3	CASSLDADTQYF	TGTGCCAGCAGCTTAGACGCAGATACGCAGTATTTT
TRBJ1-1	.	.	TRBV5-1	CASSSPVNTEAFF	TGCGCCAGCAGCTCCCCAGTGAACACTGAAGCTTTCTTT
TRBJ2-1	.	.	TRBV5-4	CASSPPGAAISYNEQFF	TGTGCCAGCAGCCCCCCGGGAGCGGCAATCTCCTACAATGAGCAGTTCTTC
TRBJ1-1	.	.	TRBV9	CASSPYGRAKTEAFF	TGTGCCAGCAGTCCCTACGGGAGGGCGAAGACTGAAGCTTTCTTT
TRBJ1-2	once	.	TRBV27	CASSNLLGGYTF	TGTGCCAGCAGTAACCTCCTAGGCGGCTACACCTTC
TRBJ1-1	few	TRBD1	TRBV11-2	CASSSDRAEAFF	TGTGCCAGCAGCTCCGACAGGGCAGAAGCTTTCTTT